This TCR beta chain was obtained from a study of technical replicates of blood from a few donors. The CDR3 is made up of 14 amino acids. Germline V CDR1 and CDR2: SGDLS, YYNGEE. V gave up 3 bases and J gave up 6 bases, with 15 bases separating them. Libraries were prepared by immunoSEQ multiplex PCR; TCRdb keeps only in-frame clonotypes and omits some of them. The data hold approximately 73,000 clones, with roughly 93% observed a single time. The clonotype comes from a human donor in good health. The sequenced sample consisted of T cells isolated from PBMCs. The rearrangement joins TRBV9 to TRBJ1-1; TRBD1 is a possible D gene (6 bases). CDR3 loop: CASSGRTTGSEAFF. The DNA for the CDR3 is TGTGCCAGCAGCGGGCGCACAACAGGGTCTGAAGCTTTCTTT.